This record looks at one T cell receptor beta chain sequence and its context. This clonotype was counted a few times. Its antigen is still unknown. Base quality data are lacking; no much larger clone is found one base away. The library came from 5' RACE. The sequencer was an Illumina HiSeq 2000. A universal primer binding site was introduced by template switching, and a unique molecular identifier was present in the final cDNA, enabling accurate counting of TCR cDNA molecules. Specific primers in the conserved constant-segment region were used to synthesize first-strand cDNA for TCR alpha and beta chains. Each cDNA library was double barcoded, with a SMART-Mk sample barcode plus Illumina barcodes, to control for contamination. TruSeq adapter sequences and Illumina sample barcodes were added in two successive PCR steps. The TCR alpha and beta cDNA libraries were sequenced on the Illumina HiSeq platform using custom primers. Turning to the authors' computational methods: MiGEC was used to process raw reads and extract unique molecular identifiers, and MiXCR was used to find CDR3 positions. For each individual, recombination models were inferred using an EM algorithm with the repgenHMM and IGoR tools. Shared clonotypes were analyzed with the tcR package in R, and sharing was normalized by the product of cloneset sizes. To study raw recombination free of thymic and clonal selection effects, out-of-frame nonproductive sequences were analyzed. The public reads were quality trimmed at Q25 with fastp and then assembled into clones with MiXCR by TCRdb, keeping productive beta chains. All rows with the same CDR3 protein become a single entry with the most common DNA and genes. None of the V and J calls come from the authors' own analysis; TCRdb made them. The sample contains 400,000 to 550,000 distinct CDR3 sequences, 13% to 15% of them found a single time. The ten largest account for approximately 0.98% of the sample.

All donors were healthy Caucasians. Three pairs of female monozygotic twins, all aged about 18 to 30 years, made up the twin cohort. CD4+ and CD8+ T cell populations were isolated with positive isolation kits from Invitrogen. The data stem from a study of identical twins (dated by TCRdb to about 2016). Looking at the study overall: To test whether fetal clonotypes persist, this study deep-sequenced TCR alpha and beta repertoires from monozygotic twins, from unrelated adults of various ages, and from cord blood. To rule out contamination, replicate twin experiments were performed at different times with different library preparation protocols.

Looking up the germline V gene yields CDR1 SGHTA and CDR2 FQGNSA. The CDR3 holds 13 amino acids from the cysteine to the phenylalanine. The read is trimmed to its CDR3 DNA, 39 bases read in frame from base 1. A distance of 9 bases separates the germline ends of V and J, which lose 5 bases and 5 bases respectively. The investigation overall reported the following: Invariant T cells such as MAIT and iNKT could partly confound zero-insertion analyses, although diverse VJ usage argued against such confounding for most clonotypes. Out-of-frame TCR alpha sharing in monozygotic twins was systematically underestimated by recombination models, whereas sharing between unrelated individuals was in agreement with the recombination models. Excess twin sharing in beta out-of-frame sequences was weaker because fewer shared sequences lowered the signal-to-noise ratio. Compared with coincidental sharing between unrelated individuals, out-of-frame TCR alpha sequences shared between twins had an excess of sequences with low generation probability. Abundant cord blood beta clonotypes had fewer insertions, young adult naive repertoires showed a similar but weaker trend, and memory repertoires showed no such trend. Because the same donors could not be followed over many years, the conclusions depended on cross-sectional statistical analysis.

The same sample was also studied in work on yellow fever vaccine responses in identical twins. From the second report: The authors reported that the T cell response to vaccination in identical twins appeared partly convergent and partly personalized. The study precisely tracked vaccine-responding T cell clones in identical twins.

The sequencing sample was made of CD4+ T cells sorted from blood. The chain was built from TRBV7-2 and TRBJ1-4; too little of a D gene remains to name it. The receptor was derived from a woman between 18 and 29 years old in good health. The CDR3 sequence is CASSPDGNEKLFF. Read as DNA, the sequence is TGTGCCAGCAGCCCGGACGGGAATGAAAAACTGTTTTTT.